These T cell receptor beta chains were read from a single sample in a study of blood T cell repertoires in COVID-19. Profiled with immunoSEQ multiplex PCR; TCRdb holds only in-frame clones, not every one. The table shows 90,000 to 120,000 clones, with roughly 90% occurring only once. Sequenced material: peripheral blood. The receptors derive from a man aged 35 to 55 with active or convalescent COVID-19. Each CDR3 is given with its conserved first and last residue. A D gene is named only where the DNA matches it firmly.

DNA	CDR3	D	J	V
TGTGCCAGCTCTAGGACAGGAGAGTACGAGCAGTACTTC	CASSRTGEYEQYF	TRBD1	TRBJ2-7	TRBV25-1
TGCGCCAGCAGCGCGGACAGGGGGAGTTCCCAGCATTTT	CASSADRGSSQHF	TRBD1	TRBJ1-5	TRBV4-3
TGTGCCAGCACCCCCCATGGGGTAGGTGGGACAGGGGGCTACAATGAGCAGTTCTTC	CASTPHGVGGTGGYNEQFF	TRBD1	TRBJ2-1	TRBV6-4
TGCGCCAGCAGTGACCGAAGGGGGCCAGGGGAGACCCAGTACTTC	CASSDRRGPGETQYF	TRBD1	TRBJ2-5	TRBV10-2
TGTGCCAGCAGTCGTAGCGGGAGAGTCGGGCTCACCTACGAGCAGTACTTC	CASSRSGRVGLTYEQYF	TRBD2	TRBJ2-7	TRBV27
TGTGCCAGCAGCTCCGCGGGGGTGCTGAACACTGAAGCTTTCTTT	CASSSAGVLNTEAFF	.	TRBJ1-1	TRBV5-6
TGTGCCAGCCAGACTAGCGGGGCTATTGAGCAGTACTTC	CASQTSGAIEQYF	TRBD2	TRBJ2-7	TRBV2
TGCAGTGCTAGTATTGGCTCCTCGAACACCGGGGAGCTGTTTTTT	CSASIGSSNTGELFF	.	TRBJ2-2	TRBV20-1
TGTGCCAGCAGTGATTGGACAGGGGGCACAGATACGCAGTATTTT	CASSDWTGGTDTQYF	TRBD1	TRBJ2-3	TRBV2
TGTGCCAGCAGCTTAGAGGGGGCGCACGTTCAGCCCCAGCATTTT	CASSLEGAHVQPQHF	TRBD1	TRBJ1-5	TRBV7-2
TGTGCCAGCAGCCTGACGACAGTCTATGGCTACACCTTC	CASSLTTVYGYTF	.	TRBJ1-2	TRBV3-1/TRBV3-2
TGTGCCAGCAGTCAAGATCCAGGGGGAAATTCACCCCTCCACTTT	CASSQDPGGNSPLHF	TRBD1	TRBJ1-6	TRBV27
TGTGCCACCAGTGTTTACGAGGGGGCGCCTCAGTACTTC	CATSVYEGAPQYF	TRBD1	TRBJ2-7	TRBV24-1